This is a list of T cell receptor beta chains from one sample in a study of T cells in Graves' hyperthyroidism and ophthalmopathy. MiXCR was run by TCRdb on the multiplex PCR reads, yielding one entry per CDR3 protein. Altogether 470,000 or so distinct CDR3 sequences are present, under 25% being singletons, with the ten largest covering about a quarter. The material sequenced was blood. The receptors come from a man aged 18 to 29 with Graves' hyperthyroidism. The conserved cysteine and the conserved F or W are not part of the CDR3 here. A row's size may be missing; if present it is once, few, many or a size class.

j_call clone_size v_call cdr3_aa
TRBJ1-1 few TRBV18 ASSQTPDRPIRAF
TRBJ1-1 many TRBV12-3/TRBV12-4 ASSFSQMNTEAF
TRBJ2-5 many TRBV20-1 SAPGRWGTQY
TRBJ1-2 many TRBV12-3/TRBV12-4 ASSFGTDYGYT
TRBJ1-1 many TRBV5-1 ASSREAANTEAF
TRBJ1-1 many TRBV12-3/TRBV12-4 ASSLTRGYEAF
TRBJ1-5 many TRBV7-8 ASSFNINQPQH
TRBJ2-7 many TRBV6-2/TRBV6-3 ASRPRLQREQY
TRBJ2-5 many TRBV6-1 ASRGSGVKQETQY
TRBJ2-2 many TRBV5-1 ASRGIADSPSGELF
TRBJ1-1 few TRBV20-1 SARFQGVAEAF
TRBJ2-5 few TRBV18 ASSPSAGGQETQY
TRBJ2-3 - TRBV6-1 ASNRGAGDTDTQY
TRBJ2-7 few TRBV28 ASIGLSYEQY
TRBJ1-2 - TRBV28 ASSSGRAYGYT
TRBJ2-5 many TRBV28 ASRARLAGGQETQY
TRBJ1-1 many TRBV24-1 ATSTSRTRLNTEAF
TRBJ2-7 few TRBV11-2 ASTSGRVHYEQY
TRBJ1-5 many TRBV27 ASRNLGGINQPQH
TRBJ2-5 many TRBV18 ASSPESQGTQY
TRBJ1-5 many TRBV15 ATARGSNQPQH
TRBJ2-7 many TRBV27 ASSPQGGSYEQY
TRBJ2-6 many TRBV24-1 ATSDLPGANVLT
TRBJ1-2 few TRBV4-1 ASSQDLLGLPVFYGYT
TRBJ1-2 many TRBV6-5 ASSYGEGGGYT
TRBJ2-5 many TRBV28 ASSRGLAGGSQETQY
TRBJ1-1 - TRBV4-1 ASSQVGGKAF
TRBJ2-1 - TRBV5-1 ASSLEQAARSNEQF
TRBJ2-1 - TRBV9 ASSVGPAYNEQF
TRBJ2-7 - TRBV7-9 ASSYPAGGDYEQY
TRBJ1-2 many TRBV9 ASSVGDRGNNYGYT
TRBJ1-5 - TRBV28 ASSPSVGTGGWQPQH
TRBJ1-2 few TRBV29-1 SVEWEDISYT
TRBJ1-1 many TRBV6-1 ASSRDRGIGTEAF
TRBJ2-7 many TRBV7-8 ASSADRGGNYEQY
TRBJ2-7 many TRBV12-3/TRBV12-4 ASSAGVRAYEQY
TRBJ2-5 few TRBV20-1 SASGSGAPRKYETQY
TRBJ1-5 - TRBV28 ASSLPGEGGQPQH
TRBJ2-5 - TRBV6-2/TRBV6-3 ASSFGLAGTETQY
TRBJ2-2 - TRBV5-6 ASSSSLTPNTGELF
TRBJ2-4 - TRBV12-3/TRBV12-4 ASSAGGDGRNIQY
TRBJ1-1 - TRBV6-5 ASSYSRNTEAC
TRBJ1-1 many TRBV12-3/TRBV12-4 ASSLKQAGGTEAF
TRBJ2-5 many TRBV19 ATRRAIQETQY
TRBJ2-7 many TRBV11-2 ASSFRDRGATYEQY
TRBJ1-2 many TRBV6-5 ASSYSAGNYGYT
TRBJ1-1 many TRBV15 ATSRDGGNTEAF
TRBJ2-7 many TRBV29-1 SVGDRYEQY
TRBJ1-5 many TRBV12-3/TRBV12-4 ASRRGTGSNQPQH
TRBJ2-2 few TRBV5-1 ASSSKVDGELL